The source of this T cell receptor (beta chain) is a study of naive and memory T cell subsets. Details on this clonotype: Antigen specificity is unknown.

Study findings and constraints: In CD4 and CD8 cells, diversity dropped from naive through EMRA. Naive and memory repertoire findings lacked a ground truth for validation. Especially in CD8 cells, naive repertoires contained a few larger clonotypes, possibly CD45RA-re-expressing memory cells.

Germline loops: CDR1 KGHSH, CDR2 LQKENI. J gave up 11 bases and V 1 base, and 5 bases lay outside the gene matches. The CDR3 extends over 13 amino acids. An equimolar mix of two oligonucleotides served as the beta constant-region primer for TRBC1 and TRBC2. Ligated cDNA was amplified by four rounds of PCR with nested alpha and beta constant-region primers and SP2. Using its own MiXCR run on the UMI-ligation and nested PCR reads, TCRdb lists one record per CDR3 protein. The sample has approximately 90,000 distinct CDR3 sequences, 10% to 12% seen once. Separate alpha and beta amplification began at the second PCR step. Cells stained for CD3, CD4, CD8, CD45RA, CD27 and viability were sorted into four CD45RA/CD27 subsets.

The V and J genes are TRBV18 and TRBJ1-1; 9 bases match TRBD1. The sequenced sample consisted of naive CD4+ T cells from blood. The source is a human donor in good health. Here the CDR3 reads CASSPRADRGAFF. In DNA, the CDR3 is TGTGCCAGCTCACCACGAGCGGACAGGGGCGCTTTCTTT.